This T cell receptor (beta chain) was retrieved from a study of T cells in severe cutaneous drug reactions. Sequenced patients had Stevens-Johnson syndrome or toxic epidermal necrolysis caused by carbamazepine. The iRepertoire multiplex PCR system with TCR subtype-specific primers built both bulk and single-cell libraries. TCRdb re-called the multiplex PCR reads and catalogs CDR3 proteins one per entry, DNA excluded. The sample spans thousands of distinct CDR3 sequences; the ten largest clones claim 20% to 30%. The germline V gene encodes CDR1 LGHNA and CDR2 YSLEER. The CDR3 totals 16 residues. Input material: cells from a skin blister. This clonotype originated in a human donor with a severe cutaneous adverse drug reaction. The chain links TRBV4-3 to TRBJ2-7; there is no DNA to check the TCRdb D call of TRBD2. CDR3 loop: CASSQDKEAGVREQYF.